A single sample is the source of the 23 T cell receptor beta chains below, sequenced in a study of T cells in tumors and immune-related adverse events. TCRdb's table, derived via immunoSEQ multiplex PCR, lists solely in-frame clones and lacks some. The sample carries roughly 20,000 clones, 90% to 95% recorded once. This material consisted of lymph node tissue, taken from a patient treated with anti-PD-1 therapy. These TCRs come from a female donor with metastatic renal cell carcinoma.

CDR3 residues: CASSPLGGRGYTF. CDR3 coding DNA: TGTGCCAGCAGTCCGCTGGGAGGCCGGGGCTACACCTTC. The chain couples TRBV27 to TRBJ1-2; D unresolved. The CDR3 is 13 residues long. V dropped 5 bases and J dropped 8 bases, with 15 bases sitting between them. The V gene's germline CDR1 is MNHEY and CDR2 SMNVEV (reference sequence).

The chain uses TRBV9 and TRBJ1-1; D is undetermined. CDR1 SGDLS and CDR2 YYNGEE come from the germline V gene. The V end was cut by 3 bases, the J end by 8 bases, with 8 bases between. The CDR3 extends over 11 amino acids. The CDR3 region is CASSAGDEAFF. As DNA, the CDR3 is TGTGCCAGCAGCGCAGGTGACGAAGCTTTCTTT.

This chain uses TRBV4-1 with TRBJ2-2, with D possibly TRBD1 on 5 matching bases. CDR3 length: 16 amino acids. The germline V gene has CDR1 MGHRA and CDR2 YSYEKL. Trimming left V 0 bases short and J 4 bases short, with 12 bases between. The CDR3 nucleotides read TGCGCCAGCAGCCAAGAGGCTCCAGGGCTCACCGGGGAGCTGTTTTTT. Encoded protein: CASSQEAPGLTGELFF.

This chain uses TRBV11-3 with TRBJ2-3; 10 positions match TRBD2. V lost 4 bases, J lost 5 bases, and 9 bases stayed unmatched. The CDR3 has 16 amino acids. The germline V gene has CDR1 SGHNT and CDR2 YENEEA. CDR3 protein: CASSYDSGRFGDTQYF. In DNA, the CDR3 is TGTGCCAGCAGCTACGATAGCGGGAGGTTCGGAGATACGCAGTATTTT.

The CDR3 is CASSQDGTGSRLKLFF. The DNA for the CDR3 is TGTGCCAGCAGCCAAGACGGGACAGGTTCCCGGTTAAAACTGTTTTTT. The chain recombines TRBV14 with TRBJ1-4; 8 bases fit TRBD1. This CDR3 is 16 amino acids long. Looked up from germline, CDR1 is SGHDN and CDR2 is FVKESK. The trim removed 0 bases at V and 10 bases at J, leaving 10 bases unmatched.

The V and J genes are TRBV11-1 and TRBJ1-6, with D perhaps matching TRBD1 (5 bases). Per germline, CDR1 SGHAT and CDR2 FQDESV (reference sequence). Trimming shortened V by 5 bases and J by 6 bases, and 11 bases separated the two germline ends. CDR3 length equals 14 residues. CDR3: CASSPGTANSPLHF. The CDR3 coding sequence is TGTGCCAGCAGCCCCGGGACGGCTAATTCACCCCTCCACTTT.

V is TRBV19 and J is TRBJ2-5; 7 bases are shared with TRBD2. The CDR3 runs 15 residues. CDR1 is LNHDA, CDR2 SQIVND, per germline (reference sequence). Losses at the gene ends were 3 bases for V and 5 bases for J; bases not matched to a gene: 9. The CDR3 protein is CASSIGGSSRETQYF. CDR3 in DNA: TGTGCCAGTAGTATCGGCGGGAGTAGTCGCGAGACCCAGTACTTC.

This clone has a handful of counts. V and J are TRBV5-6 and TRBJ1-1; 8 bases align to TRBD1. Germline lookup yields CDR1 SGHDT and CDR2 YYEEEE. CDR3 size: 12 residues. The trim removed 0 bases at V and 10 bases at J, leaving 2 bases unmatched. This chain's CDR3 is CASSLGQGRAFF. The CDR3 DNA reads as TGTGCCAGCAGCTTGGGACAGGGGAGAGCTTTCTTT.

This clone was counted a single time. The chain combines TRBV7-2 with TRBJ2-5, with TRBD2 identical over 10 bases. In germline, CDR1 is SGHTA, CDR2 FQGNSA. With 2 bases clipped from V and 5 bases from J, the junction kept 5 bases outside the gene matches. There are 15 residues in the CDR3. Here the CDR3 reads CASSLNSGGWETQYF. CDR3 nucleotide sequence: TGTGCCAGCAGCTTAAATAGCGGGGGGTGGGAGACCCAGTACTTC.

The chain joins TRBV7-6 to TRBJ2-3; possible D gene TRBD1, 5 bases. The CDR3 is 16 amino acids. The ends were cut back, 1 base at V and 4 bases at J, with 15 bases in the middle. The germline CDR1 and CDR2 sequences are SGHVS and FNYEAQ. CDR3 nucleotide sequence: TGTGCCAGCAGCTTAGTCCCAGGGATTCTTGCAGATACGCAGTATTTT. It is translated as CASSLVPGILADTQYF.

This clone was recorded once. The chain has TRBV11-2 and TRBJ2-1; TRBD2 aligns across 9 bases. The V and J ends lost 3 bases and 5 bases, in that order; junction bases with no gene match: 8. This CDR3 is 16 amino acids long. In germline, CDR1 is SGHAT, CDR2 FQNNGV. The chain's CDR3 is CASSLHPSGVNNEQFF. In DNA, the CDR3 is TGTGCCAGCAGCTTGCACCCTAGCGGGGTGAACAATGAGCAGTTCTTC.

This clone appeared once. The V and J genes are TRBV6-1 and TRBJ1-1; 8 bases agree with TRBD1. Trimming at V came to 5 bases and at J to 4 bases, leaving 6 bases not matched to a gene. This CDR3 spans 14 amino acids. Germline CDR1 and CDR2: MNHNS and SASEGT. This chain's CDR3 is CASSFHDRGTEAFF. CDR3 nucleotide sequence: TGTGCCAGCAGTTTCCACGACAGGGGCACTGAAGCTTTCTTT.

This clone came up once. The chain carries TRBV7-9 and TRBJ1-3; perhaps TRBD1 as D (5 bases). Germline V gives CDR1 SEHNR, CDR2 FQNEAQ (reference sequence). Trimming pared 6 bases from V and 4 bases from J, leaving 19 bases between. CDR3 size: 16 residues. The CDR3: CASSSFSTAAGNTIYF. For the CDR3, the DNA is TGTGCCAGCAGTTCGTTCTCGACAGCGGCCGGAAACACCATATATTTT. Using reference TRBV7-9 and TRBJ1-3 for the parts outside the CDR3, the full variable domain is DTGVSQNPRHKITKRGQNVTFRCDPISEHNRLYWYRQTLGQGPEFLTYFQNEAQLEKSRLLSDRFSAERPKGSFSTLEIQRTEQGDSAMYLCASSSFSTAAGNTIYFGEGSWLTVV.

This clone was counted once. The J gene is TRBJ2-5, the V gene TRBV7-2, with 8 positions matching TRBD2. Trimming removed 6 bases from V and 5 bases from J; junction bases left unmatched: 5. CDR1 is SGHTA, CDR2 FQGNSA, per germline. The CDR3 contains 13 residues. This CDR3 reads CASSLLAGETQYF. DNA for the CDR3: TGTGCCAGCAGTCTTTTAGCGGGGGAGACCCAGTACTTC.

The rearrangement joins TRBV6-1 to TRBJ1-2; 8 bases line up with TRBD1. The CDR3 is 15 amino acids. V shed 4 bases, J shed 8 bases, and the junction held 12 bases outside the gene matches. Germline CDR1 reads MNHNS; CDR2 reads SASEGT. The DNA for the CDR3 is TGTGCCAGCAGTGGGGGGACAGGAAAGGCTGGGGGCTACACCTTC. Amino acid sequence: CASSGGTGKAGGYTF.

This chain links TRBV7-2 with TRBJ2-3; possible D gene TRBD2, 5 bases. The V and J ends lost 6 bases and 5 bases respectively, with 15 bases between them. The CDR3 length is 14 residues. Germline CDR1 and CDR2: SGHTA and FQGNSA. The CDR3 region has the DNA TGTGCCAGCAGACGACCGGGGTATGGAGATACGCAGTATTTT. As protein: CASRRPGYGDTQYF.

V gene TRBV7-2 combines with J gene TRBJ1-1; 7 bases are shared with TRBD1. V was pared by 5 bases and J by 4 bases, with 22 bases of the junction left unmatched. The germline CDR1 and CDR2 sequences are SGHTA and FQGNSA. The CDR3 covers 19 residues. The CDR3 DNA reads TGTGCCAGCAGCCGCTTTATACCGGGACAGACGGGGTGGGGCACTGAAGCTTTCTTT. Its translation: CASSRFIPGQTGWGTEAFF.

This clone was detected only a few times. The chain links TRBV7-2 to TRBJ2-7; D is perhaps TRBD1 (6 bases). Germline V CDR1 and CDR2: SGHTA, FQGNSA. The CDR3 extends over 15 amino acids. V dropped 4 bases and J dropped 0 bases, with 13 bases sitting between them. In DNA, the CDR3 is TGTGCCAGCAGCTCCACAGGGTTATACTCCTACGAGCAGTACTTC. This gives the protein CASSSTGLYSYEQYF.

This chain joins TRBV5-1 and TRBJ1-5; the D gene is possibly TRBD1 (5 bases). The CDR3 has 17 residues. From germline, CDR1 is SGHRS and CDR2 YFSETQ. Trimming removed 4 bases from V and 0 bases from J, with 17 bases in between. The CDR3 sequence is CASSPRGVGDSNQPQHF. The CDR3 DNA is TGCGCCAGCAGCCCCCGAGGGGTAGGGGATAGCAATCAGCCCCAGCATTTT.

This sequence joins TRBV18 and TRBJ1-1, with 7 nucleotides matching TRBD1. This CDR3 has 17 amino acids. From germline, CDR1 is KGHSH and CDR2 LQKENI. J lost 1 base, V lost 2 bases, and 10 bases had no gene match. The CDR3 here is CASSPVGTGAANTEAFF. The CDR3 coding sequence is TGTGCCAGCTCACCAGTAGGTACAGGGGCGGCGAACACTGAAGCTTTCTTT.

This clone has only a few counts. The CDR3 sequence is CAWSVPGNQRDPYEQYF. The CDR3, as DNA: TGTGCCTGGAGTGTACCAGGGAACCAGCGGGACCCATACGAGCAGTACTTC. This chain links TRBV30 with TRBJ2-7; 7 bases fit TRBD2. CDR1 is GTSNPN and CDR2 is SVGIG in the germline V gene (reference sequence). The junction had 15 bases not matched to a gene; V was cut back by 0 bases and J by 4 bases. The CDR3 length is 17 residues.

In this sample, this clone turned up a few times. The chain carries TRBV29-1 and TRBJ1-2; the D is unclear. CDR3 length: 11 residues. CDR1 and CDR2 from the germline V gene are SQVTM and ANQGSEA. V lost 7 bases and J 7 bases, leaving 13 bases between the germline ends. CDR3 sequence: CSADLYGGYTF. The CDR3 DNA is TGCAGCGCCGACTTGTACGGTGGCTACACCTTC.

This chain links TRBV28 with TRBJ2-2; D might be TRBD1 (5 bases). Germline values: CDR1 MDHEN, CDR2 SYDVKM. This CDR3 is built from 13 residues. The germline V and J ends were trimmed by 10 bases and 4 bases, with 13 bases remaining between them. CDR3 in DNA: TGTGCCACCCTGCCCAGGGTCACCGGGGAGCTGTTTTTT. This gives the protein CATLPRVTGELFF. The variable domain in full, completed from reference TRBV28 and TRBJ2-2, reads DVKVTQSSRYLVKRTGEKVFLECVQDMDHENMFWYRQDPGLGLRLIYFSYDVKMKEKGDIPEGYSVSREKKERFSLILESASTNQTSMYLCATLPRVTGELFFGEGSRLTVL.